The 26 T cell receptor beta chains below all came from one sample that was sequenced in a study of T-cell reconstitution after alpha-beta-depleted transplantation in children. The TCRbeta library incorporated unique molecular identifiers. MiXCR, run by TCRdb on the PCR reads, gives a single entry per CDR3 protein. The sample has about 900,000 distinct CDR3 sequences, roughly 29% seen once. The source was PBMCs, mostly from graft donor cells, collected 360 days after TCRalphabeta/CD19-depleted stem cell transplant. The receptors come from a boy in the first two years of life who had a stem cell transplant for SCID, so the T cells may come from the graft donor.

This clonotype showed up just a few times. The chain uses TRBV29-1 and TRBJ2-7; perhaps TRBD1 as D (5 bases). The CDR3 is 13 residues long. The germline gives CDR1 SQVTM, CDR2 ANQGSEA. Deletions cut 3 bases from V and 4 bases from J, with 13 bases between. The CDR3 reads CSVEGENRYEQYF. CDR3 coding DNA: TGCAGCGTTGAGGGCGAAAACAGGTACGAGCAGTACTTC.

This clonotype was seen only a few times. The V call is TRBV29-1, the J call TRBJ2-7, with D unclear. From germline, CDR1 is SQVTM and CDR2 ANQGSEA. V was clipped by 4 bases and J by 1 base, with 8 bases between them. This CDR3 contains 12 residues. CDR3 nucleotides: TGCAGCGTTGGGACCTATTCCTACGAGCAGTACTTC. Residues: CSVGTYSYEQYF.

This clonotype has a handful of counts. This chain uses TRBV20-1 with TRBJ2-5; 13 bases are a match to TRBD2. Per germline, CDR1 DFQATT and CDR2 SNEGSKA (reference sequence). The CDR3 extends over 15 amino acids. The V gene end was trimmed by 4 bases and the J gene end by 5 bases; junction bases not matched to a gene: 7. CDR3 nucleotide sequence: TGCAGTGCTACAGGACTAGCGGGGGTTTCGGAGACCCAGTACTTC. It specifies CSATGLAGVSETQYF.

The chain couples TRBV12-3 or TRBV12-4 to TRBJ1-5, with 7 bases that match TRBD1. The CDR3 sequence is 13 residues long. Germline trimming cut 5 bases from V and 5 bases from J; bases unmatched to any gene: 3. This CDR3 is CASSQQGHQPQHF. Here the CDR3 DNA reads TGTGCCAGCAGTCAACAGGGGCATCAGCCCCAGCATTTT.

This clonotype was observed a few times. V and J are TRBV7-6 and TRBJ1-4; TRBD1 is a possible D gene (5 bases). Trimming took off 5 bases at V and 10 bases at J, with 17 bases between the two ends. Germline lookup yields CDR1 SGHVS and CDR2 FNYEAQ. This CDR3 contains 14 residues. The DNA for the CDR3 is TGTGCCAGCAGCCGGACACCAGGTTCCGGAAAACTGTTTTTT. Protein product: CASSRTPGSGKLFF.

Written as DNA, the CDR3 is TGCGCCAGCAGCTTTTCCCCCGGACGGGCCTACGAGCAGTACTTC. Its protein product is CASSFSPGRAYEQYF. V usage is TRBV5-1 and J usage is TRBJ2-7, with D unresolved. Between the trimmed V and J ends, which lost 2 bases and 2 bases, there was a span of 14 bases. CDR1 and CDR2 from the germline V gene are SGHRS and YFSETQ. This CDR3 spans 15 amino acids.

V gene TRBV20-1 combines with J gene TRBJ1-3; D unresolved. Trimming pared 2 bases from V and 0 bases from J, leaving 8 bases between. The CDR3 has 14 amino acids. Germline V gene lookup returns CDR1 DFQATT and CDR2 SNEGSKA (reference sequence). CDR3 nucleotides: TGCAGTGCTAGACCGGTGAGCTCTGGAAACACCATATATTTT. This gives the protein CSARPVSSGNTIYF.

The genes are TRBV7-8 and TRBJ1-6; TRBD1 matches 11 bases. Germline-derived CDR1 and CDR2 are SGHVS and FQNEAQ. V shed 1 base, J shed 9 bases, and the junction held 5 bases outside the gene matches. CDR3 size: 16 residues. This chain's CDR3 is CASSLDLGQGGSPLHF. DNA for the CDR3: TGTGCCAGCAGCTTAGACCTGGGACAGGGGGGTTCACCCCTCCACTTT. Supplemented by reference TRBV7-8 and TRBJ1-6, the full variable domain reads GAGVSQSPRYKVAKRGQDVALRCDPISGHVSLFWYQQALGQGPEFLTYFQNEAQLDKSGLPSDRFFAERPEGSVSTLKIQRTQQEDSAVYLCASSLDLGQGGSPLHFGNGTRLTVT.

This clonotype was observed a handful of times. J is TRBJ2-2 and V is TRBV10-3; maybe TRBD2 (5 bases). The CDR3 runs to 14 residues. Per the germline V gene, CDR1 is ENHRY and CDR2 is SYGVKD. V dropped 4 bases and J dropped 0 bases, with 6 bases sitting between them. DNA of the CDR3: TGTGCCATCAGTGCCGGGGCGAACACCGGGGAGCTGTTTTTT. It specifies CAISAGANTGELFF.

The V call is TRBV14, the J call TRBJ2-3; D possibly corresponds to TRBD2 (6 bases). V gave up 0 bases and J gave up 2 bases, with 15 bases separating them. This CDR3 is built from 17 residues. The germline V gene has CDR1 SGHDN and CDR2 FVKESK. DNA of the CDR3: TGTGCCAGCAGCCAAGACACCCAGCGGGTGACCACAGATACGCAGTATTTT. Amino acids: CASSQDTQRVTTDTQYF.

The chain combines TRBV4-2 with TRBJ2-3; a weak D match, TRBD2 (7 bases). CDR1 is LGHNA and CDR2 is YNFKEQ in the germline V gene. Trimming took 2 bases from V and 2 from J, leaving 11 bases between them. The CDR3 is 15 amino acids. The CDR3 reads CASSQRGAPTDTQYF. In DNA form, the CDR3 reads TGTGCCAGCAGCCAACGGGGGGCACCCACAGATACGCAGTATTTT.

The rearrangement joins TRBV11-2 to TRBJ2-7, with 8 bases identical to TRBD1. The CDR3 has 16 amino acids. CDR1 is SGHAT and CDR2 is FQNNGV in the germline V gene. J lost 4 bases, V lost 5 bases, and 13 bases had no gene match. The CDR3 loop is CASSPGQGSRLYEQYF. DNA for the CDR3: TGTGCCAGCAGCCCCGGACAGGGCTCAAGGTTGTACGAGCAGTACTTC.

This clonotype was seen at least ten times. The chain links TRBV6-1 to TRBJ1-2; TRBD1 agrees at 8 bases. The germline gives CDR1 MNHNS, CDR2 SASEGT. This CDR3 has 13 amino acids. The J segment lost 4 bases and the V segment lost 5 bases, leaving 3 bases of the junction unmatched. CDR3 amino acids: CASSPDRVYGYTF. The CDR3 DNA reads TGTGCCAGCAGTCCGGACAGGGTCTATGGCTACACCTTC.

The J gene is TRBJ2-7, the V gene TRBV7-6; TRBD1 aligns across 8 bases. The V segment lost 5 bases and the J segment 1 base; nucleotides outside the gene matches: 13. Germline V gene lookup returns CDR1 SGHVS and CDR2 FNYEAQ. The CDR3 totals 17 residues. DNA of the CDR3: TGTGCCAGCAGCCCCGGACAGGGCGAAAGGTTTTCCTACGAGCAGTACTTC. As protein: CASSPGQGERFSYEQYF.

CDR3 amino acids: CASNRASDHQETQYF. CDR3 DNA: TGTGCCAGCAATCGGGCGTCCGACCACCAAGAGACCCAGTACTTC. The V call is TRBV6-2 or TRBV6-3, the J call TRBJ2-5; D not certain. Germline V CDR1 and CDR2: MNHEY, SVGEGT. This CDR3 region has 15 residues. The V and J ends lost 7 bases and 0 bases respectively, with 15 bases between them.

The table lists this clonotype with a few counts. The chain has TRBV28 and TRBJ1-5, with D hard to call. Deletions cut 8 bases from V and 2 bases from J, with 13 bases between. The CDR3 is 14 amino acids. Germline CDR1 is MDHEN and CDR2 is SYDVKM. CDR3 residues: CASAPVAGNQPQHF. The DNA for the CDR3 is TGTGCCAGCGCCCCCGTGGCGGGCAATCAGCCCCAGCATTTT.

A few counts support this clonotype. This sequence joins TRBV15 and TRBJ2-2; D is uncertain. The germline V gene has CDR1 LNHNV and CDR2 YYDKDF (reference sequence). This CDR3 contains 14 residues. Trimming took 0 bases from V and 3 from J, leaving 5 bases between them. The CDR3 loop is CATSRESYTGELFF. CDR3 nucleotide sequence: TGTGCCACCAGCAGAGAAAGCTACACCGGGGAGCTGTTTTTT.

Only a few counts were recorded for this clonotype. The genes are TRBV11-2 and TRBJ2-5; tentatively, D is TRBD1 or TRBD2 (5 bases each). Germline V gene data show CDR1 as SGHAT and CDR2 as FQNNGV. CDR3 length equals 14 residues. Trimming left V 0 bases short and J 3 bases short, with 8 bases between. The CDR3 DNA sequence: TGTGCCAGCAGCTTAGAGGTGGGGGAAGAGACCCAGTACTTC. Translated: CASSLEVGEETQYF. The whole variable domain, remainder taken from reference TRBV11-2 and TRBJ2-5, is EAGVAQSPRYKIIEKRQSVAFWCNPISGHATLYWYQQILGQGPKLLIQFQNNGVVDDSQLPKDRFSAERLKGVDSTLKIQPAKLEDSAVYLCASSLEVGEETQYFGPGTRLLVL.

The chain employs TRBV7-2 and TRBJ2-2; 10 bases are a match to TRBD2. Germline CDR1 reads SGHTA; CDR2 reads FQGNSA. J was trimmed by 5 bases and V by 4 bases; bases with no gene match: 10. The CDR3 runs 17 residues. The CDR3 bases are TGTGCCAGCAGCTCAATACCGGGACTAGCGATTACCGGGGAGCTGTTTTTT. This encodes CASSSIPGLAITGELFF. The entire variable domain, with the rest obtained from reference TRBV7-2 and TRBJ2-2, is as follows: GAGVSQSPSNKVTEKGKDVELRCDPISGHTALYWYRQSLGQGLEFLIYFQGNSAPDKSGLPSDRFSAERTGGSVSTLTIQRTQQEDSAVYLCASSSIPGLAITGELFFGEGSRLTVL.

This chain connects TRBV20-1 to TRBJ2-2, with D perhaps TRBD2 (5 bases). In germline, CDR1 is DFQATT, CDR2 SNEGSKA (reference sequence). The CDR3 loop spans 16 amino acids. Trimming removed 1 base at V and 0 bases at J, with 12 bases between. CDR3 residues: CSARGRRYSNTGELFF. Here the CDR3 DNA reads TGCAGTGCTAGAGGGAGGAGGTATTCGAACACCGGGGAGCTGTTTTTT.

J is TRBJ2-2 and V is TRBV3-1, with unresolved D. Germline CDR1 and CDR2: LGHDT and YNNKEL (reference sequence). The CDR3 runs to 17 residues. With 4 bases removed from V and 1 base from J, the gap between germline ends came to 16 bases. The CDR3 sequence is CASSPNTFSENTGELFF. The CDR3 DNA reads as TGTGCCAGCAGCCCTAACACGTTTTCAGAGAACACCGGGGAGCTGTTTTTT.

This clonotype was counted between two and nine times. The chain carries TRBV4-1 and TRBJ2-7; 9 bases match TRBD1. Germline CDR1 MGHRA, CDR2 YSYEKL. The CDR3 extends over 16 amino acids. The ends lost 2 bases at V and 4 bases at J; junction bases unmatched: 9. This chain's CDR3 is CASSQFERQGGYEQYF. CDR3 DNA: TGCGCCAGCAGCCAATTCGAGAGACAGGGGGGTTACGAGCAGTACTTC.

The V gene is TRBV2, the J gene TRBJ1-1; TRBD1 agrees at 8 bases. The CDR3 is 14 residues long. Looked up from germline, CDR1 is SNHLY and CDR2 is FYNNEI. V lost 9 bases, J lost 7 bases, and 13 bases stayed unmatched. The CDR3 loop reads CASRKMDRAFEAFF. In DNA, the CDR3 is TGTGCCAGTAGAAAAATGGACAGGGCATTTGAAGCTTTCTTT.

The CDR3 sequence: CASSQGGLTDTQYF. The DNA of the CDR3 is TGCGCCAGCAGCCAAGGGGGCCTCACAGATACGCAGTATTTT. The chain uses TRBV4-1 and TRBJ2-3; TRBD1 is a possible D gene (5 bases). This CDR3 has 14 residues. Deletions cut 1 base from V and 2 bases from J, with 7 bases between. CDR1 MGHRA and CDR2 YSYEKL come from the germline V gene.

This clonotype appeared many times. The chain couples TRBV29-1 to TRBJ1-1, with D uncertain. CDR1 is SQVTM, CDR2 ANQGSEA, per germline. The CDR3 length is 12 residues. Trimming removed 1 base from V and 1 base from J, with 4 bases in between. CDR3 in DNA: TGCAGCGTTGAAGGGAGGAACACTGAAGCTTTCTTT. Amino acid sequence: CSVEGRNTEAFF.

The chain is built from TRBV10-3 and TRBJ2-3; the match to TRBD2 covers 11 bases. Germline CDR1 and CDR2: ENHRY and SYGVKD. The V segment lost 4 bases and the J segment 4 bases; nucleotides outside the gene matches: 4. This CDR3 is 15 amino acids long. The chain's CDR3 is CAISVGTSGSDTQYF. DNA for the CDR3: TGTGCCATCAGTGTAGGGACTAGCGGCTCAGATACGCAGTATTTT.